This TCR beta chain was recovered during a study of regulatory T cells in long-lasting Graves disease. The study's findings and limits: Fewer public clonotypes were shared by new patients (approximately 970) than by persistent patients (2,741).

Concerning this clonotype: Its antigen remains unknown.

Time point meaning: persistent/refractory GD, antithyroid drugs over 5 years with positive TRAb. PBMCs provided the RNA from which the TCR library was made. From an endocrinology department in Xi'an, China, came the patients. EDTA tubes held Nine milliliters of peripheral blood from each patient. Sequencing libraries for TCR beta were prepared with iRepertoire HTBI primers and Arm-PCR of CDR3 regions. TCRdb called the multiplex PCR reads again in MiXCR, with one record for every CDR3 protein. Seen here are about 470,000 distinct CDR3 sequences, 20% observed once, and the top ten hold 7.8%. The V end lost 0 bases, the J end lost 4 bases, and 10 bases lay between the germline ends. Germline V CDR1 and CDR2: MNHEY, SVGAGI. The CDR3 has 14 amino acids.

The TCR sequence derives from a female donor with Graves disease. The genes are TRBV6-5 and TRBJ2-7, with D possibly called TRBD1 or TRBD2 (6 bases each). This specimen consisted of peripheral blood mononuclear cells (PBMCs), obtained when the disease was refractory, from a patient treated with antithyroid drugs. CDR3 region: CASSYSRGAYEQYF. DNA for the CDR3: TGTGCCAGCAGTTACTCGAGGGGGGCTTACGAGCAGTACTTC.